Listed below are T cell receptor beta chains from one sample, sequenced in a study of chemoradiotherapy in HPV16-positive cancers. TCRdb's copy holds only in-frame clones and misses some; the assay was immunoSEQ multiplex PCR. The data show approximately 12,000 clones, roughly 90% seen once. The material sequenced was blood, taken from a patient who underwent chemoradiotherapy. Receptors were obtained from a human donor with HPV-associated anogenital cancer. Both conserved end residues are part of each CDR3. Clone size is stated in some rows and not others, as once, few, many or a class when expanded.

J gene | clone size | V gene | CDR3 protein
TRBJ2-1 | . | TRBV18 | CASSPLGQGVSNEQFF
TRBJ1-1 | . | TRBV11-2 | CASSPGLPLGTEAFF
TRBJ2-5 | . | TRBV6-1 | CASSEEHRATNDRGLSQETQYF
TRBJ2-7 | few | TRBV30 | CAWSFKGASYEQYF
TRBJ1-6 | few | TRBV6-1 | CASSDGGQSPLHF
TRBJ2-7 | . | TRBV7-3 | CASSLVGATSEQYF
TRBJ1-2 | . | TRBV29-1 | CSVAEYYGYTF
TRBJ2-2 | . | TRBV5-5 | CASSLGLAGGPNTGELFF
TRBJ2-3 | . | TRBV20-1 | CSARTDTQYF
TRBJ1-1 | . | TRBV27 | CASSFTMKGLRAEAFF
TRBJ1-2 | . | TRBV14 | CASSQVGGQSYGYTF
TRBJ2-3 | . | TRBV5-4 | CASSLRTSGTDTQYF
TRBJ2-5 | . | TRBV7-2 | CASSRYGETQYF
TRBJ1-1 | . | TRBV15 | CATSREGGSFEAFF
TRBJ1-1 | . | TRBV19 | CASSIMAAGGGTEAFF
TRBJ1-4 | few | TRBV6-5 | CASSYLGPTGEKLFF
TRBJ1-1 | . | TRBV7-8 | CATKALGGTEAFF
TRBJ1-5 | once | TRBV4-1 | CASSHMDRAYQPQHF
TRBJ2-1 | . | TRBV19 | CASSIFGGASGNNEQFF
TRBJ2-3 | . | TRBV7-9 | CASLRAGSTDTQYF
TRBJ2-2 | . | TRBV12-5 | CASGLVPENTGELFF
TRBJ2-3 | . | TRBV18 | CASSPGLSTDTQYF
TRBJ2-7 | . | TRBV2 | CAAKNQGGTYEQYF
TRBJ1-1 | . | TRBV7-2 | CASSPPVRNTEAFF
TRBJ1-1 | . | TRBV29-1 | CSVSRDNGRSTEAFF
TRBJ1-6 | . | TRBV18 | CASSEGNNSPLHF
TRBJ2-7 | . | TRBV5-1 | CASSFLTSGGAYEQYF